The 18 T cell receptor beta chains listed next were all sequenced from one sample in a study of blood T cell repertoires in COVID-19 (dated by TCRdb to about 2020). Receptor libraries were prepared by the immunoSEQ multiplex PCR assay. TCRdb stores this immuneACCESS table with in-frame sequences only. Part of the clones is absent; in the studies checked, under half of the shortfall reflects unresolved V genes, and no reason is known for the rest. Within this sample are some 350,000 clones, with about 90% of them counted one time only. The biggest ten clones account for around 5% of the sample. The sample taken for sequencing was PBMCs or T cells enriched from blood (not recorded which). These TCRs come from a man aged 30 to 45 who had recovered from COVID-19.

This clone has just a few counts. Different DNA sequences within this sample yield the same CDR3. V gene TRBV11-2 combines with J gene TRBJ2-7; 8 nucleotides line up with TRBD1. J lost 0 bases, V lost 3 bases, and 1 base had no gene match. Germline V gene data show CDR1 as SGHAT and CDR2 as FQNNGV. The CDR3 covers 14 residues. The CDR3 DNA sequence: TGTGCCAGCAGCTTGGGGACAGGCTCCTACGAGCAGTACTTC. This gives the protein CASSLGTGSYEQYF.

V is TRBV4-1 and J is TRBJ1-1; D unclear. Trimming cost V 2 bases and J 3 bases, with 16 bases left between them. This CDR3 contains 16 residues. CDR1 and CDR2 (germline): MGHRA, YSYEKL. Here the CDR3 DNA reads TGCGCCAGCAGCCAAAGATCGGGGTACGGACACACTGAAGCTTTCTTT. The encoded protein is CASSQRSGYGHTEAFF.

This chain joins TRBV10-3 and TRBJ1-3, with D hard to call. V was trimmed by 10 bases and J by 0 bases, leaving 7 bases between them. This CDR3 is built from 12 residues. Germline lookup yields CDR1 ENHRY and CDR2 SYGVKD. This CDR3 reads CATHSSGNTIYF. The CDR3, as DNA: TGTGCCACCCATTCCTCTGGAAACACCATATATTTT.

The CDR3 loop is CASSIERGGPETQYF. CDR3 DNA: TGTGCCAGTAGTATCGAGCGGGGGGGCCCGGAGACCCAGTACTTC. The chain is built from TRBV19 and TRBJ2-5; 10 nucleotides agree with TRBD2. With 3 bases clipped from V and 5 bases from J, the junction kept 6 bases outside the gene matches. The CDR3 loop spans 15 amino acids. Germline V CDR1 and CDR2: LNHDA, SQIVND (reference sequence).

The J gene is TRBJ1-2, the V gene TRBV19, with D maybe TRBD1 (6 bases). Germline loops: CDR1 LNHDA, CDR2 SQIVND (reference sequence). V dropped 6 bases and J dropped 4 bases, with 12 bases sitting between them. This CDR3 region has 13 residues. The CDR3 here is CASSLGTSYGYTF. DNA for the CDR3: TGTGCCAGTAGCCTCGGGACAAGCTATGGCTACACCTTC.

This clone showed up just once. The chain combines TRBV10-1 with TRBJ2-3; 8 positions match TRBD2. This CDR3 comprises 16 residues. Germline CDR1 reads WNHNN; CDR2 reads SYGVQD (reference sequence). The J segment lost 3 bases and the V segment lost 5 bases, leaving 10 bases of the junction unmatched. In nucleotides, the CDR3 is TGCGCCAGCAGTACCCCGGGCAGCGGGGGAACAGATACGCAGTATTTT. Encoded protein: CASSTPGSGGTDTQYF.

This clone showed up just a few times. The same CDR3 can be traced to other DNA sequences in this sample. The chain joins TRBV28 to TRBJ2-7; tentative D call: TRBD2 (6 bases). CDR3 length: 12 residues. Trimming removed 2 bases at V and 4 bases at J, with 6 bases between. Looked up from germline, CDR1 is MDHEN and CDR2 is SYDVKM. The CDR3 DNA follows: TGTGCCAGCAGTTTAGGAGGGTACGAGCAGTACTTC. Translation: CASSLGGYEQYF.

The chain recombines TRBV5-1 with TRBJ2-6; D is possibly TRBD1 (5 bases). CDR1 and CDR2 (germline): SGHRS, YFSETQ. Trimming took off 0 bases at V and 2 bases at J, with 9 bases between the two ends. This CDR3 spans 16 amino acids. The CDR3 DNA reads TGCGCCAGCAGCTTGGTTGGGGCCCCTGGGGCCAACGTCCTGACTTTC. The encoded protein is CASSLVGAPGANVLTF. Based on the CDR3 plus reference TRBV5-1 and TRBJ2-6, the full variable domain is KAGVTQTPRYLIKTRGQQVTLSCSPISGHRSVSWYQQTPGQGLQFLFEYFSETQRNKGNFPGRFSGRQFSNSRSEMNVSTLELGDSALYLCASSLVGAPGANVLTFGAGSRLTVL.

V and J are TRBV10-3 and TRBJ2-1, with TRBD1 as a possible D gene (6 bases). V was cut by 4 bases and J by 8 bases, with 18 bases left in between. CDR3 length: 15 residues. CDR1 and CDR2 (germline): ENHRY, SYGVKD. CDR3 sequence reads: CAISVASSGADEQFF. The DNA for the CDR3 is TGTGCCATCAGTGTCGCTTCATCAGGGGCAGATGAGCAGTTCTTC.

The CDR3 nucleotides read TGTGCCAGCAGCGTAGGCGGTAGCGGGTTCTCCTACGAGCAGTACTTC. Translation gives CASSVGGSGFSYEQYF. The rearrangement links TRBV9 to TRBJ2-7; the match to TRBD2 covers 7 bases. Germline CDR1 reads SGDLS; CDR2 reads YYNGEE. There are 16 residues in the CDR3. V was clipped by 0 bases and J by 0 bases; unmatched bases: 6. Supplemented by reference TRBV9 and TRBJ2-7, the full variable domain reads DSGVTQTPKHLITATGQRVTLRCSPRSGDLSVYWYQQSLDQGLQFLIQYYNGEERAKGNILERFSAQQFPDLHSELNLSSLELGDSALYFCASSVGGSGFSYEQYFGPGTRLTVT.

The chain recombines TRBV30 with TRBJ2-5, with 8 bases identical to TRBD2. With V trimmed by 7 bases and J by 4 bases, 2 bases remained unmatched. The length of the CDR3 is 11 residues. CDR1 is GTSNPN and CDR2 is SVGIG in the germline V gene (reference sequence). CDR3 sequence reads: CASRGGETQYF. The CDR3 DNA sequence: TGTGCCTCACGGGGGGGAGAGACCCAGTACTTC.

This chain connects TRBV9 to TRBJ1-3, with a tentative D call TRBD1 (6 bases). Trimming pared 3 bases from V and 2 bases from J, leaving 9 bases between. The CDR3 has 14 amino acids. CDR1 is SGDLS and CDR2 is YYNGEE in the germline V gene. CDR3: CASSGNRAGNTIYF. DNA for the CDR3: TGTGCCAGCAGCGGTAACAGGGCTGGAAACACCATATATTTT. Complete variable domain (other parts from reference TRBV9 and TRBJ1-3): DSGVTQTPKHLITATGQRVTLRCSPRSGDLSVYWYQQSLDQGLQFLIQYYNGEERAKGNILERFSAQQFPDLHSELNLSSLELGDSALYFCASSGNRAGNTIYFGEGSWLTVV.

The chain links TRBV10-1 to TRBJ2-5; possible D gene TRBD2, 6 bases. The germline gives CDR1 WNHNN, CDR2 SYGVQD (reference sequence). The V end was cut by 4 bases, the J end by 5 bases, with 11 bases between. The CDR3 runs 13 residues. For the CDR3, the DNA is TGCGCCAGCAGTGGCGGGAATACGGAGACCCAGTACTTC. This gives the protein CASSGGNTETQYF.

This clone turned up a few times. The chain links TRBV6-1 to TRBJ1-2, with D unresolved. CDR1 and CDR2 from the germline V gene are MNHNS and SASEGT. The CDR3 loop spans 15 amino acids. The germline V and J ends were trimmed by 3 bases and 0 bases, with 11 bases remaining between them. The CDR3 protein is CASSERIWTNYGYTF. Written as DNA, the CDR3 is TGTGCCAGCAGTGAGCGGATTTGGACTAACTATGGCTACACCTTC.

The CDR3 bases are TGTGCCAGCAGCTTAGTATCGGCGGGGGGGCGTGAGACCCAGTACTTC. Translation: CASSLVSAGGRETQYF. The gene calls are TRBV7-8 and TRBJ2-5; the match to TRBD2 covers 9 bases. Trimming took 1 base from V and 5 from J; bases not matched to a gene: 8. The CDR3 loop spans 16 amino acids. Per the germline V gene, CDR1 is SGHVS and CDR2 is FQNEAQ.

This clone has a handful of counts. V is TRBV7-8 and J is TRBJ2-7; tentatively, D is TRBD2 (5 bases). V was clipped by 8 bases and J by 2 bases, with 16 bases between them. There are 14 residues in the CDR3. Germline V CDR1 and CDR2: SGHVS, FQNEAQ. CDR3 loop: CASGWGVETYEQYF. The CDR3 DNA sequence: TGTGCCAGCGGTTGGGGAGTAGAGACCTACGAGCAGTACTTC.

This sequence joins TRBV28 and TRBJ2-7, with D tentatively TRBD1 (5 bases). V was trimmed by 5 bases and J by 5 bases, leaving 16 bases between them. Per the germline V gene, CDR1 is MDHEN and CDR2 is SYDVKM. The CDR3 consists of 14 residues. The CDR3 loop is CASSLPLRVNEQYF. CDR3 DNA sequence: TGTGCCAGCAGTCTCCCACTCAGGGTGAACGAGCAGTACTTC.

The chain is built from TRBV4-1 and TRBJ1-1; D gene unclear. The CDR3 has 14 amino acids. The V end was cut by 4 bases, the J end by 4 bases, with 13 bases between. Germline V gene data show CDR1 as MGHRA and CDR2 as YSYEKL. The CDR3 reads CASSPAMGVTEAFF. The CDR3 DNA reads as TGCGCCAGCAGCCCAGCGATGGGAGTCACTGAAGCTTTCTTT.